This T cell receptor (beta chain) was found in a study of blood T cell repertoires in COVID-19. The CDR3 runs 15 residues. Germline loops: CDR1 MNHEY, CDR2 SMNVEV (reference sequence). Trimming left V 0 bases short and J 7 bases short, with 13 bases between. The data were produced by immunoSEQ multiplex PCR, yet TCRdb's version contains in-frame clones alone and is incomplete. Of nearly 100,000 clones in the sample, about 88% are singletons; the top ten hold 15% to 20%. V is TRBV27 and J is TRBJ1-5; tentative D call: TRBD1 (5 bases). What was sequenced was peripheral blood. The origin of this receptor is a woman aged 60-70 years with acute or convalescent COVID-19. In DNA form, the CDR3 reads TGTGCCAGCAGTTTATCCTTTGGAGGGGAACAGCCCCAGCATTTT. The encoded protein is CASSLSFGGEQPQHF.